Reported below is one TCR beta chain. What it binds is unknown. The data derive from a study of T cell responses to AZD1222 COVID-19 vaccine. Overall study findings and caveats: Spike-specific TCR breadth and depth rose after two AZD1222 doses. Researchers report vaccine-associated CD4 TCRs spanning spike, with dominance at 160-218 and 743-854.

Profiling relied on immunoSEQ multiplex PCR, and the TCRdb table lists in-frame clones only, not all of them. The table shows tens of thousands of clones, with roughly 90% occurring only once. The sequence was collected from an adult in good health. Source: peripheral blood, taken on day 0 of AZD1222 vaccination.

The CDR3 here is CASSPYRVSEAFF. The CDR3 DNA reads TGTGCCAGCAGTCCTTACAGGGTGAGTGAAGCTTTCTTT. The V call is TRBV6-5, the J call TRBJ1-1; D is perhaps TRBD1 (6 bases). The CDR3 is 13 residues long. Germline loops: CDR1 MNHEY, CDR2 SVGAGI. V was pared by 5 bases and J by 7 bases, with 14 bases between.